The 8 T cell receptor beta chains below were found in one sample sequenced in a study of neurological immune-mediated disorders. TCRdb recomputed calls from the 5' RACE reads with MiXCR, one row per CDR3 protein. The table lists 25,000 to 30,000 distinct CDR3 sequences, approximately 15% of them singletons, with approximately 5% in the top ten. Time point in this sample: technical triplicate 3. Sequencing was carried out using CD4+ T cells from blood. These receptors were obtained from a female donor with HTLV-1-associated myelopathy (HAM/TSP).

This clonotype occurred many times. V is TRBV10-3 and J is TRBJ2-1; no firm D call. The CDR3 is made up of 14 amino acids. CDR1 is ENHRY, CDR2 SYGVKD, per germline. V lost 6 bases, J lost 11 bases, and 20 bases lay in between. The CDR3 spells CAISDPNGLGQQFF. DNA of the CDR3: TGTGCCATCAGCGACCCAAATGGCCTCGGACAGCAGTTCTTC.

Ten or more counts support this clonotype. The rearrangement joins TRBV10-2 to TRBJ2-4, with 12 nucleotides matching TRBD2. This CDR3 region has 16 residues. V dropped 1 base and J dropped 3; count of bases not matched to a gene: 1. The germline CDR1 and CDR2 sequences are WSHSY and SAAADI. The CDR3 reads CASSEWGLAGKNIQYF. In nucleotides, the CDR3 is TGCGCCAGCAGTGAGTGGGGACTAGCGGGCAAAAACATTCAGTACTTC.

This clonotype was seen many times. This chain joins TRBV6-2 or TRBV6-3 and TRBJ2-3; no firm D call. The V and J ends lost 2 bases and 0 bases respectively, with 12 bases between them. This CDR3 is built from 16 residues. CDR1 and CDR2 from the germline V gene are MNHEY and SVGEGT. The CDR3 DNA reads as TGTGCCAGCAGTTACGGACCTGGAGAAAGCACAGATACGCAGTATTTT. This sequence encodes CASSYGPGESTDTQYF.

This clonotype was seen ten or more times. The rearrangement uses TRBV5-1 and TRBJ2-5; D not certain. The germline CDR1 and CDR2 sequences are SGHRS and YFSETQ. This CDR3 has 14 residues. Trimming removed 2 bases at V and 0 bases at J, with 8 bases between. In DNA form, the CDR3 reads TGCGCCAGCAGCTTAGTGTCTTACCAAGAGACCCAGTACTTC. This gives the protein CASSLVSYQETQYF.

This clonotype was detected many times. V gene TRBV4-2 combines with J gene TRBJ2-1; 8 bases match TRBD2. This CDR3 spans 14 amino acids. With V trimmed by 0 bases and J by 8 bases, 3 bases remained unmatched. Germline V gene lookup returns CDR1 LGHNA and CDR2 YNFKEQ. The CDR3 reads CASSQEVGRDEQFF. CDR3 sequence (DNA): TGTGCCAGCAGCCAAGAGGTCGGGAGGGATGAGCAGTTCTTC.

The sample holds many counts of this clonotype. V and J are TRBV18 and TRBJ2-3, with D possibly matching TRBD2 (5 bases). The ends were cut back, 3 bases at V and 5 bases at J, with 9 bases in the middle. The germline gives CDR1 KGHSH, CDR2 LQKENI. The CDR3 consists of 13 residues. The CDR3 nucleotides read TGTGCCAGCTCACCCTCAGGACTAGATACGCAGTATTTT. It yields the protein CASSPSGLDTQYF. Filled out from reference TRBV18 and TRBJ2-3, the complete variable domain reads NAGVMQNPRHLVRRRGQEARLRCSPMKGHSHVYWYRQLPEEGLKFMVYLQKENIIDESGMPKERFSAEFPKEGPSILRIQQVVRGDSAAYFCASSPSGLDTQYFGPGTRLTVL.

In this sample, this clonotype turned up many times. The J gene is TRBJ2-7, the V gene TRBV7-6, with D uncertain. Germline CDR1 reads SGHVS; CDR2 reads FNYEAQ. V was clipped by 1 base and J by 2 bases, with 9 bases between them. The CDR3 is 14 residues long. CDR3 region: CASSLGRPAYEQYF. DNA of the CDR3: TGTGCCAGCAGCTTAGGGCGGCCAGCCTACGAGCAGTACTTC.

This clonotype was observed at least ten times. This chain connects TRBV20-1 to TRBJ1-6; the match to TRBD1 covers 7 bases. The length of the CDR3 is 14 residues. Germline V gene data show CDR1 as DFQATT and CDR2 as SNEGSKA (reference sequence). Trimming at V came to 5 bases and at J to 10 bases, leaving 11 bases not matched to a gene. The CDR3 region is CSARQGPSSSPLHF. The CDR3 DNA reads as TGCAGTGCTCGACAGGGCCCTTCCTCATCACCCCTCCACTTT.